The sequence of this T cell receptor beta chain was determined in a study of T cells in Graves' hyperthyroidism and ophthalmopathy. Findings and caveats of the study: Also found in blood were most expanded thyroid clonotypes above 0.001.

Comments on this clonotype: Its matching antigen is unknown.

Germline values: CDR1 DFQATT, CDR2 SNEGSKA (reference sequence). After removal of 2 bases from V and 14 bases from J, the junction contained 7 bases not matched to a gene. CDR3 length: 13 residues. RNA transcripts provided the source from which TCR beta CDR3 regions were amplified. Carried out on the TCR CDR3, a first-round RT-PCR used the HTBI primer set. TCRdb called the multiplex PCR reads again in MiXCR, with one record for every CDR3 protein. The sample shows 500,000 to 600,000 distinct CDR3 sequences, around 45% of them seen only once. This chain links TRBV20-1 with TRBJ1-5, with 12 nucleotides matching TRBD1. What was sequenced was peripheral blood or thyroid tissue (not recorded which). The TCR was taken from a woman aged 18-35 years with Graves' hyperthyroidism. The DNA for the CDR3 is TGCAGTGCTAGACCCGGGACAGGGGGCACCGAGCATTTT. This gives the protein CSARPGTGGTEHF.